This passage covers 25 T cell receptor beta chains from one sample sequenced in a study of blood T cell repertoires in COVID-19. Libraries were prepared by immunoSEQ multiplex PCR; TCRdb keeps only in-frame clonotypes and omits some of them. Of about 220,000 clones in the sample, around 83% were seen once. The specimen was peripheral blood. The source of these receptors is a man aged 40-49 years who had recovered from COVID-19.

J is TRBJ2-7 and V is TRBV29-1, with 7 bases matching TRBD1. Germline loops: CDR1 SQVTM, CDR2 ANQGSEA. After removal of 0 bases from V and 4 bases from J, the junction contained 6 bases not matched to a gene. The CDR3 covers 14 residues. CDR3 in DNA: TGCAGCGTTGAAGATCAGGGCAGGGGGTACGAGCAGTACTTC. Its protein product is CSVEDQGRGYEQYF.

The CDR3 spells CASSQDRRGGALDGGETQYF. The CDR3 DNA follows: TGCGCCAGCAGCCAAGATCGCCGCGGGGGGGCATTGGACGGAGGGGAGACCCAGTACTTC. The genes are TRBV4-1 and TRBJ2-5; TRBD2 matches 9 bases. V trimming: 0 bases; J trimming: 5 bases; junction bases outside the gene matches: 19. Germline lookup yields CDR1 MGHRA and CDR2 YSYEKL. The CDR3 contains 20 residues.

This chain links TRBV21-1 with TRBJ1-2. TRBV21-1 has pseudogene status. The CDR3 consists of 12 residues. The CDR3 sequence is CASSNARGGYTF. The CDR3 coding sequence is TGTGCCAGCAGCAACGCGCGGGGGGGCTACACCTTC.

The DNA of the CDR3 is TGCAGTGCTAGTTTACAGGATCGAGAGACCCAGTACTTC. This encodes CSASLQDRETQYF. The chain recombines TRBV20-1 with TRBJ2-5; D might be TRBD1 (5 bases). With 3 bases removed from V and 4 bases from J, the gap between germline ends came to 12 bases. From germline, CDR1 is DFQATT and CDR2 SNEGSKA (reference sequence). The CDR3 extends over 13 amino acids.

V is TRBV11-2 and J is TRBJ2-1; D perhaps matches TRBD2 (6 bases). CDR3 size: 16 residues. CDR1 is SGHAT, CDR2 FQNNGV, per germline. V was trimmed by 5 bases and J by 6 bases, leaving 20 bases between them. CDR3 region: CASSARGLLELNEQFF. The CDR3 bases are TGTGCCAGCAGCGCCCGGGGACTCCTCGAGCTCAATGAGCAGTTCTTC.

The chain uses TRBV18 and TRBJ2-3; D possibly corresponds to TRBD2 (5 bases). The CDR3 has 18 amino acids. Per the germline V gene, CDR1 is KGHSH and CDR2 is LQKENI. Trimming pared 0 bases from V and 4 bases from J, leaving 20 bases between. The CDR3 DNA is TGTGCCAGCTCACCACCGGGGAGACTGGTTAAAGGGCCAGATACGCAGTATTTT. Protein sequence: CASSPPGRLVKGPDTQYF.

The chain recombines TRBV7-2 with TRBJ1-2; no clear D. Trimming removed 2 bases at V and 7 bases at J, with 17 bases between. From germline, CDR1 is SGHTA and CDR2 FQGNSA. CDR3 size: 15 residues. The DNA for the CDR3 is TGTGCCAGCAGCTTAATATCGGTTTCTGGAGGTGGCTACACCTTC. This gives the protein CASSLISVSGGGYTF.

In DNA form, the CDR3 reads TGTGCCAGCAGCTTAGCGAGGGGGACCCAAGAGACCCAGTACTTC. It is translated as CASSLARGTQETQYF. The J gene is TRBJ2-5, the V gene TRBV7-2; TRBD1 might be the D (6 bases). Germline CDR1 is SGHTA and CDR2 is FQGNSA. V shed 0 bases and J shed 1 base, with 9 bases lying between them. This CDR3 is built from 15 residues.

The chain combines TRBV6-5 with TRBJ1-1; D not certain. The CDR3 sequence is 14 residues long. Per germline, CDR1 MNHEY and CDR2 SVGAGI. Trimming took off 2 bases at V and 5 bases at J, with 12 bases between the two ends. The DNA for the CDR3 is TGTGCCAGCAGTTACGGGGTGGGGAGGACTGAAGCTTTCTTT. Its translation is CASSYGVGRTEAFF.

The chain carries TRBV27 and TRBJ2-1; 8 nucleotides agree with TRBD2. V dropped 6 bases and J dropped 6; count of bases not matched to a gene: 13. Germline lookup yields CDR1 MNHEY and CDR2 SMNVEV (reference sequence). This CDR3 has 16 amino acids. The chain's CDR3 is CASSQRPGLVLNEQFF. CDR3 coding DNA: TGTGCCAGCAGCCAACGACCGGGACTAGTCCTCAATGAGCAGTTCTTC.

In this sample, this clone turned up once. This chain uses TRBV5-5 with TRBJ2-1, with 7 bases matching TRBD2. Trimming took 2 bases from V and 0 from J; bases not matched to a gene: 8. The CDR3 runs 17 residues. Per the germline V gene, CDR1 is SGHKS and CDR2 is YYEKEE (reference sequence). The CDR3 bases are TGTGCCAGCAGCTTCTTGCGGGCTAGCGGCTCCTACAATGAGCAGTTCTTC. Its protein product is CASSFLRASGSYNEQFF. Combining the CDR3 with reference TRBV5-5 and TRBJ2-1 gives the whole variable domain DAGVTQSPTHLIKTRGQQVTLRCSPISGHKSVSWYQQVLGQGPQFIFQYYEKEERGRGNFPDRFSARQFPNYSSELNVNALLLGDSALYLCASSFLRASGSYNEQFFGPGTRLTVL.

This rearrangement joins TRBV3-1 (or the pseudogene TRBV3-2) to TRBJ2-5, with D hard to call. The CDR3 consists of 12 residues. Germline V gene data show CDR1 as LGHDT and CDR2 as YNNKEL (reference sequence). Trimming removed 3 bases at V and 4 bases at J, with 6 bases between. The CDR3 here is CASSQSRETQYF. DNA for the CDR3: TGTGCCAGCAGCCAGAGTAGAGAGACCCAGTACTTC.

V usage is TRBV29-1 and J usage is TRBJ1-1; tentatively, D is TRBD1 (6 bases). Germline CDR1 and CDR2: SQVTM and ANQGSEA. With 6 bases removed from V and 9 bases from J, the gap between germline ends came to 20 bases. CDR3 length equals 13 residues. CDR3 amino acids: CSVDLPQGRKAFF. In DNA form, the CDR3 reads TGCAGCGTCGACTTACCACAGGGTCGCAAAGCTTTCTTT.

A remark on this clone: This CDR3 is also generated by other DNA sequences in the sample. The J gene is TRBJ1-3, the V gene TRBV5-1, with unresolved D. V lost 4 bases and J lost 4, with 12 bases in between. CDR1 is SGHRS, CDR2 YFSETQ, per germline. CDR3 length: 14 residues. CDR3 DNA: TGCGCCAGCAGCCCTGGGAGCTCCGGAAACACCATATATTTT. Translating gives CASSPGSSGNTIYF.

This clone was found once. The V call is TRBV3-1 (or the pseudogene TRBV3-2), the J call TRBJ2-1; 9 nucleotides match TRBD2. Unmatched junction bases numbered 9, after V lost 1 base and J lost 8 bases. Germline values: CDR1 LGHDT, CDR2 YNNKEL (reference sequence). The CDR3 is made up of 16 amino acids. CDR3 protein: CASSQVTRGGADEQFF. DNA for the CDR3: TGTGCCAGCAGCCAAGTTACGCGGGGGGGCGCGGATGAGCAGTTCTTC.

The chain employs TRBV11-3 and TRBJ2-5; D not resolved. The CDR3 loop spans 14 amino acids. Trimming cost V 3 bases and J 7 bases, with 15 bases left between them. Germline V gene lookup returns CDR1 SGHNT and CDR2 YENEEA. CDR3 sequence reads: CASSFDSASPTQYF. The CDR3 DNA reads as TGTGCCAGCAGCTTCGACTCCGCGAGTCCGACCCAGTACTTC.

The rearrangement joins TRBV7-6 to TRBJ2-7, with 8 bases aligning to TRBD1. After removal of 1 base from V and 6 bases from J, the junction contained 5 bases not matched to a gene. Germline CDR1 is SGHVS and CDR2 is FNYEAQ. The CDR3 covers 14 residues. CDR3 DNA: TGTGCCAGCAGCTTAGGGCAGGGGGCGGGCGAGCAGTACTTC. Protein product: CASSLGQGAGEQYF.

V is TRBV4-3 and J is TRBJ1-4; D possibly corresponds to TRBD1 (6 bases). CDR3 length: 15 amino acids. The ends were cut back, 5 bases at V and 8 bases at J, with 18 bases in the middle. Germline CDR1 reads LGHNA; CDR2 reads YSLEER. For the CDR3, the DNA is TGCGCCAGCAGCACAGGGACCGGGAAAAACGAAAAACTGTTTTTT. Translating it yields CASSTGTGKNEKLFF.

The J gene is TRBJ1-2, the V gene TRBV5-6, with D possibly TRBD1 on 5 matching bases. The CDR3 loop spans 14 amino acids. The germline gives CDR1 SGHDT, CDR2 YYEEEE. The V end lost 0 bases, the J end lost 4 bases, and 10 bases lay between the germline ends. The CDR3 spells CASSLGDSPYGYTF. For the CDR3, the DNA is TGTGCCAGCAGCTTGGGTGACAGCCCCTATGGCTACACCTTC.

The chain is built from TRBV7-2 and TRBJ1-2; D unclear. The CDR3 runs to 14 residues. V was shortened by 4 bases and J by 6 bases, with 15 bases between the two germline ends. Germline CDR1 reads SGHTA; CDR2 reads FQGNSA. CDR3 amino acids: CASSSALVGDGYTF. The CDR3 region has the DNA TGTGCCAGCAGCTCGGCGTTGGTAGGAGATGGCTACACCTTC.

The rearrangement uses TRBV6-5 and TRBJ2-2; D is unclear. CDR1 and CDR2 (germline): MNHEY, SVGAGI. This CDR3 contains 13 residues. V lost 11 bases, J lost 3 bases, and 13 bases lay in between. The CDR3 DNA reads TGTGCCGTCAGACATAAGGACACCGGGGAGCTGTTTTTT. This codes for CAVRHKDTGELFF.

The chain combines TRBV24-1 with TRBJ2-7, with 10 bases aligning to TRBD1. V trimming: 5 bases; J trimming: 2 bases; junction bases outside the gene matches: 17. Germline V gives CDR1 KGHDR, CDR2 SFDVKD. The CDR3 covers 19 residues. The CDR3 nucleotides read TGTGCCACCAGTGGGAGGGACAGGGGCCCCTTAACGAATGCCTACGAGCAGTACTTC. It is translated as CATSGRDRGPLTNAYEQYF.

The rearrangement joins TRBV7-2 to TRBJ2-7; D perhaps matches TRBD1 (6 bases). V dropped 1 base and J dropped 5 bases, with 9 bases sitting between them. Germline V CDR1 and CDR2: SGHTA, FQGNSA. This CDR3 contains 13 residues. CDR3 loop: CASSLGAGDEQYF. CDR3 bases: TGTGCCAGCAGCTTAGGAGCAGGGGACGAGCAGTACTTC.

This chain joins TRBV7-9 and TRBJ2-2; D is perhaps TRBD2 (6 bases). Germline CDR1 reads SEHNR; CDR2 reads FQNEAQ (reference sequence). Trimming removed 3 bases from V and 1 base from J, with 12 bases in between. CDR3 length: 16 amino acids. This chain's CDR3 is CASSFRPGENTGELFF. CDR3 DNA: TGTGCCAGCAGCTTTCGGCCGGGAGAGAACACCGGGGAGCTGTTTTTT.

The rearrangement uses TRBV7-9 and TRBJ2-1; TRBD2 matches at 9 bases. This CDR3 comprises 17 residues. After removal of 5 bases from V and 0 bases from J, the junction contained 8 bases not matched to a gene. The germline V gene has CDR1 SEHNR and CDR2 FQNEAQ (reference sequence). DNA for the CDR3: TGTGCCAGCAGCCCACCTAGCGGGGTGTTCTCCTACAATGAGCAGTTCTTC. This translates into CASSPPSGVFSYNEQFF.